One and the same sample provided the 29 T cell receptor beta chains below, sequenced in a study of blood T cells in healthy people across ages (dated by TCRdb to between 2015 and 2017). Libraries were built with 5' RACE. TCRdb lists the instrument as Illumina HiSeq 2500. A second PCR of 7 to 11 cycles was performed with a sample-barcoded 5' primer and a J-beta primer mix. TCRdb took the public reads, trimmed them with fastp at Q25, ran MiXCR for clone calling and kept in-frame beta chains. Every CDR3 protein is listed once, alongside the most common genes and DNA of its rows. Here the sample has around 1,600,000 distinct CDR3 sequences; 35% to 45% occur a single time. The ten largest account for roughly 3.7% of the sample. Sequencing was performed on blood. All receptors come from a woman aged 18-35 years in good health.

CDR3 DNA sequence: TGCAGCGTTGAACAGGGATTTAGGAACATTCAGTACTTC. The encoded protein is CSVEQGFRNIQYF. This rearrangement joins TRBV29-1 to TRBJ2-4; the D gene is possibly TRBD1 (5 bases). Germline loops: CDR1 SQVTM, CDR2 ANQGSEA. V lost 2 bases, J lost 7 bases, and 12 bases lay in between. CDR3 length: 13 residues.

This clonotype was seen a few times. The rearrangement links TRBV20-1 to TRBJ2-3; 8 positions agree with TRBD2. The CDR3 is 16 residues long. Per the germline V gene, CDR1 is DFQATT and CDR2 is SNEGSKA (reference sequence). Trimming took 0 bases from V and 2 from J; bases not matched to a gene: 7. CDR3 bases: TGCAGTGCTAGAGATGGCGAGCGGGAGATCACAGATACGCAGTATTTT. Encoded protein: CSARDGEREITDTQYF.

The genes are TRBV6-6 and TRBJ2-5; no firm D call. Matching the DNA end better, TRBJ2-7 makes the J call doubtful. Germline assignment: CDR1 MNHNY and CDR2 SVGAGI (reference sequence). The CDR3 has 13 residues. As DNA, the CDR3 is TGTGCCAGCAGGGATTCTTTCGCCTACGAGCAGTACTTC. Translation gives CASRDSFAYEQYF.

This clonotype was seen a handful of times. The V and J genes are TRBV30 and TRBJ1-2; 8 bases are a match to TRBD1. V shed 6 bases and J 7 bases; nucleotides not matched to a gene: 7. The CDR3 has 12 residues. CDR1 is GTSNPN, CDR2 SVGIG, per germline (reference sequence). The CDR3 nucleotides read TGTGCCTGTTTGGCAGGGGGCCGTGGCTACACCTTC. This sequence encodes CACLAGGRGYTF.

The chain's CDR3 is CSVDSGSAYNEQFF. DNA of the CDR3: TGCAGCGTTGACTCGGGGTCTGCCTACAATGAGCAGTTCTTC. The rearrangement links TRBV29-1 to TRBJ2-1, with TRBD2 as a possible D gene (5 bases). The germline V gene has CDR1 SQVTM and CDR2 ANQGSEA. There are 14 residues in the CDR3. Trimming pared 3 bases from V and 2 bases from J, leaving 11 bases between.

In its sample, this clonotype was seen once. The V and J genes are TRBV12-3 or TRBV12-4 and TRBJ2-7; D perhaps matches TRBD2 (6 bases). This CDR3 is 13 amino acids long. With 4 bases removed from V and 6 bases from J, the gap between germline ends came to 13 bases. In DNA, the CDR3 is TGTGCCAGCAGTTCGGTGGGGGGACGCGAGCAGTACTTC. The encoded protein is CASSSVGGREQYF.

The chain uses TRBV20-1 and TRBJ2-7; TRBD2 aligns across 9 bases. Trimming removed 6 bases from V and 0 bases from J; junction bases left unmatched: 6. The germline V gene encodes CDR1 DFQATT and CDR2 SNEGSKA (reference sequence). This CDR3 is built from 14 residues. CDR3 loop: CSARSGRSSYEQYF. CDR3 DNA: TGCAGTGCGAGGAGCGGGAGGAGCTCCTACGAGCAGTACTTC.

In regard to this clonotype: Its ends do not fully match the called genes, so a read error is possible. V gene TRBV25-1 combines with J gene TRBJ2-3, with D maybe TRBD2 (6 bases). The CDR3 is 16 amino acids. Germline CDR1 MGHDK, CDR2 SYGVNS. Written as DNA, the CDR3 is TGTGCCGGCAGTGAAGAGTGGGGAGGCGTTGGCGATACGCAGTATTTT. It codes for CAGSEEWGGVGDTQYF.

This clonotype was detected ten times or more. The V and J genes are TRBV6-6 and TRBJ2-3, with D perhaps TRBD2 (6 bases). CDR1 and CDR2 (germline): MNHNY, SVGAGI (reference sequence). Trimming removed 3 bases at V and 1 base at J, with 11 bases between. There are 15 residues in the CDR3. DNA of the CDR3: TGTGCCAGCAGTTATGGAGCGGGCGGCACAGATACGCAGTATTTT. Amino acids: CASSYGAGGTDTQYF.

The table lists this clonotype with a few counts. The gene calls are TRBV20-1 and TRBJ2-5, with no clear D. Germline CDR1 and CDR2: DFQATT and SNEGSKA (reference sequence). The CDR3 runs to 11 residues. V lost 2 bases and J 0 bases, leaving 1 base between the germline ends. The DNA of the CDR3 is TGCAGTGCTAGATACCAAGAGACCCAGTACTTC. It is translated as CSARYQETQYF.

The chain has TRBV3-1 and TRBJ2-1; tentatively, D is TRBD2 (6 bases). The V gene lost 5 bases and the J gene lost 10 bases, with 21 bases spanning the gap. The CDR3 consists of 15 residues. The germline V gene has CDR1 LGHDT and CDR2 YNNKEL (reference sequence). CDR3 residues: CASSSRDWRSYEQFF. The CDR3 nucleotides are TGTGCCAGCAGCTCCCGGGACTGGCGATCCTACGAGCAGTTCTTC.

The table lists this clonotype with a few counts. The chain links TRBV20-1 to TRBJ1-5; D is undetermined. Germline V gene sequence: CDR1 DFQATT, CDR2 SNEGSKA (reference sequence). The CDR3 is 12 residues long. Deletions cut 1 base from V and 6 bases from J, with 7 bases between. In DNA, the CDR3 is TGCAGTGCTAGAGCCCCTACTCAGCCCCAGCATTTT. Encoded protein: CSARAPTQPQHF.

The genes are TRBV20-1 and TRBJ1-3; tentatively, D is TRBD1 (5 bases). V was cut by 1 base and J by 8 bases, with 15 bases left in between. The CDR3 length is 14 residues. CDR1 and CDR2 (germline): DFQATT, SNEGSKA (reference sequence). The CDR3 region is CSARARDARYTIYF. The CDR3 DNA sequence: TGCAGTGCTAGAGCCCGGGACGCCCGGTACACCATATATTTT.

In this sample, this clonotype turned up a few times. The CDR3 here is CSAREVGASINEQFF. CDR3 coding DNA: TGCAGTGCTAGAGAGGTCGGGGCCTCTATCAATGAGCAGTTCTTC. The genes are TRBV20-1 and TRBJ2-1, with D perhaps matching TRBD1 or TRBD2 (5 bases each). This CDR3 comprises 15 residues. Germline CDR1 is DFQATT and CDR2 is SNEGSKA (reference sequence). Trimming removed 0 bases at V and 6 bases at J, with 15 bases between.

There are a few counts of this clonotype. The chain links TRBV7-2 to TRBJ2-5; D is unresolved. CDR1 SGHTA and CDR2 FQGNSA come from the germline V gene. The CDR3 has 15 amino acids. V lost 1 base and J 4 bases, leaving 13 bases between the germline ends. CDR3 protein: CASSLGPQLGETQYF. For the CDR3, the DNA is TGTGCCAGCAGCTTAGGACCTCAGTTGGGAGAGACCCAGTACTTC.

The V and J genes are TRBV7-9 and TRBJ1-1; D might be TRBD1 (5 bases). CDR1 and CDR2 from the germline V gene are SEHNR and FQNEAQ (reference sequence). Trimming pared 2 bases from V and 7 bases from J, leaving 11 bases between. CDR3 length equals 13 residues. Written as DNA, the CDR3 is TGTGCCAGCAGCTTACTGGGGGTGGGTGAAGCTTTCTTT. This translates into CASSLLGVGEAFF.

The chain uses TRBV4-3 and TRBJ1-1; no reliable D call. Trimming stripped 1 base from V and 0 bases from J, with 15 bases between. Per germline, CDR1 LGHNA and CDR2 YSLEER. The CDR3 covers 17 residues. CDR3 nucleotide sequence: TGCGCCAGCAGCCAAGGCAGCGTCGGAACCTTGAACACTGAAGCTTTCTTT. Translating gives CASSQGSVGTLNTEAFF.

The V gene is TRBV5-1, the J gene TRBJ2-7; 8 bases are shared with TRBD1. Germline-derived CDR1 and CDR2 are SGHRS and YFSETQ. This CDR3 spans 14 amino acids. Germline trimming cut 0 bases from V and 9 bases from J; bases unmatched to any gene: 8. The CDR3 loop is CASSLAGQGSGQYF. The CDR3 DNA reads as TGCGCCAGCAGCTTGGCCGGACAGGGAAGCGGGCAGTACTTC. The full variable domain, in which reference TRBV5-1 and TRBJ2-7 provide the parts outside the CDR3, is KAGVTQTPRYLIKTRGQQVTLSCSPISGHRSVSWYQQTPGQGLQFLFEYFSETQRNKGNFPGRFSGRQFSNSRSEMNVSTLELGDSALYLCASSLAGQGSGQYFGPGTRLTVT.

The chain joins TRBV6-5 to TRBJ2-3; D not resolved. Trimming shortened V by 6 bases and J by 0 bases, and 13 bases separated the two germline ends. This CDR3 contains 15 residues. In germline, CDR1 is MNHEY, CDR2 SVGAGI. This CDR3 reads CASSSPLGSTDTQYF. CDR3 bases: TGTGCCAGCAGCTCCCCTCTGGGTAGCACAGATACGCAGTATTTT.

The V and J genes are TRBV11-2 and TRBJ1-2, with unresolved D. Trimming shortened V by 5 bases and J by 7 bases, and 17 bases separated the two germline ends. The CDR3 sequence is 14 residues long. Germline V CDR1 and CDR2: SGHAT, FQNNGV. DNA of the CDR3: TGTGCCAGCAGCAGATCGATCCGGGGTTCTGGCTACACCTTC. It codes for CASSRSIRGSGYTF. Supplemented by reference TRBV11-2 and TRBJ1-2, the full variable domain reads EAGVAQSPRYKIIEKRQSVAFWCNPISGHATLYWYQQILGQGPKLLIQFQNNGVVDDSQLPKDRFSAERLKGVDSTLKIQPAKLEDSAVYLCASSRSIRGSGYTFGSGTRLTVV.

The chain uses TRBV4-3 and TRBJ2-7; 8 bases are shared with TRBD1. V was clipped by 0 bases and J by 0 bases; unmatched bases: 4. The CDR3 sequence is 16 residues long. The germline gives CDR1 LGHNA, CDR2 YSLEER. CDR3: CASSQDKGTGSYEQYF. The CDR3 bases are TGCGCCAGCAGCCAAGATAAGGGGACAGGCTCCTACGAGCAGTACTTC.

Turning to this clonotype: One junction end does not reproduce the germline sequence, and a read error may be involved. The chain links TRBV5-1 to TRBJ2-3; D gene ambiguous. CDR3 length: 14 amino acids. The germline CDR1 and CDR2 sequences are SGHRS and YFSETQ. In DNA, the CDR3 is TGCGCCAACAGCTTGGAGTGGGGCACAGATACGCAGTATTTT. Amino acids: CANSLEWGTDTQYF.

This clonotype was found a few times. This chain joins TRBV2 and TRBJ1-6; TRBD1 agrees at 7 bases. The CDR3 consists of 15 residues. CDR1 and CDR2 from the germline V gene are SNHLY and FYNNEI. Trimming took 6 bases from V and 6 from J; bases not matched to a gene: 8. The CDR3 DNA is TGTGCCAGCAGGGGAAGGGACAGATCTAATTCACCCCTCCACTTT. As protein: CASRGRDRSNSPLHF.

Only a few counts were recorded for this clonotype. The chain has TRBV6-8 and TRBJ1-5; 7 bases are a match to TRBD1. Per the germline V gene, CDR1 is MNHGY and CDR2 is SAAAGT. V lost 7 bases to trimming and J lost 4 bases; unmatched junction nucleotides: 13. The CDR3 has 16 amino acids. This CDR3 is CASNPTGTALNQPQHF. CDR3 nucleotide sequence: TGTGCCAGCAACCCGACAGGGACCGCTCTAAATCAGCCCCAGCATTTT.

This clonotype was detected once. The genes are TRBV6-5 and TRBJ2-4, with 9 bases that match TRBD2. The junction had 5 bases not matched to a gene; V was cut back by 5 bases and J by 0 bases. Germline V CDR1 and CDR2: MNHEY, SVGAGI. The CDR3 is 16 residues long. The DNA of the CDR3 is TGTGCCAGCAGTCCGGGACTAGCCGTAGCCAAAAACATTCAGTACTTC. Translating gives CASSPGLAVAKNIQYF.

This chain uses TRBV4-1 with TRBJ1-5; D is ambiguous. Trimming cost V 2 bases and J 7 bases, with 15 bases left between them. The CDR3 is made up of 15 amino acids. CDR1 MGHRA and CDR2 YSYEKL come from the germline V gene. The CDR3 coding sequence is TGCGCCAGCAGCCAAAGTTCTCAGACCGGCCAGCCCCAGCATTTT. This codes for CASSQSSQTGQPQHF.

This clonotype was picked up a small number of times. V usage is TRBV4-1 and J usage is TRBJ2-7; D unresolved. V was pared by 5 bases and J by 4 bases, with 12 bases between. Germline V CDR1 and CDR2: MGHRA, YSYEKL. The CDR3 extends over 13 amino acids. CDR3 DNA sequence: TGCGCCAGCAGCGAGTCATTCGCATACGAGCAGTACTTC. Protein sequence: CASSESFAYEQYF.

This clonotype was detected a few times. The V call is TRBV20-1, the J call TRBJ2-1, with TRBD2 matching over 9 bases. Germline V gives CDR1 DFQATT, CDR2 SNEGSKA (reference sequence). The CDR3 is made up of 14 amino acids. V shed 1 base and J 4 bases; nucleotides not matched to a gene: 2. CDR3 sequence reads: CSARASGAYNEQFF. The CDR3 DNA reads TGCAGTGCTAGAGCTAGCGGGGCGTACAATGAGCAGTTCTTC.

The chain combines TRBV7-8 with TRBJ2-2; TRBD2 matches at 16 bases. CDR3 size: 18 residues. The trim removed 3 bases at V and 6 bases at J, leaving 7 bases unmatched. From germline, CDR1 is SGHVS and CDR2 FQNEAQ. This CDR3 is CASSLGLAGGPVPGELFF. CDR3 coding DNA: TGTGCCAGCAGCTTGGGACTAGCGGGAGGGCCAGTCCCCGGGGAGCTGTTTTTT. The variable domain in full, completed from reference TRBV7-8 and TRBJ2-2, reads GAGVSQSPRYKVAKRGQDVALRCDPISGHVSLFWYQQALGQGPEFLTYFQNEAQLDKSGLPSDRFFAERPEGSVSTLKIQRTQQEDSAVYLCASSLGLAGGPVPGELFFGEGSRLTVL.